This passage covers 16 T cell receptor beta chains from one sample sequenced in a study of blood T cell repertoires in COVID-19. The method was immunoSEQ multiplex PCR; TCRdb's version includes in-frame clones alone and lacks a portion of them. The table records nearly 200,000 clones, approximately 80% of them present only once. The sequenced sample consisted of peripheral blood. Receptors originate from a human donor with acute or convalescent COVID-19. The donor label of this sample is uncertain.

The chain recombines TRBV6-6 with TRBJ2-5; 7 bases fit TRBD1. Germline CDR1 MNHNY, CDR2 SVGAGI (reference sequence). The CDR3 runs 15 residues. The trim removed 5 bases at V and 2 bases at J, leaving 8 bases unmatched. The CDR3 sequence is CASSRGQLKQETQYF. The DNA for the CDR3 is TGTGCCAGCAGTCGGGGACAGCTAAAGCAAGAGACCCAGTACTTC.

The chain combines TRBV7-9 with TRBJ2-2, with 8 positions matching TRBD1. Germline V lookup: CDR1 SEHNR, CDR2 FQNEAQ (reference sequence). Germline trimming cut 5 bases from V and 4 bases from J; bases unmatched to any gene: 12. The CDR3 consists of 17 residues. CDR3 protein: CASSPTGQGARTGELFF. The CDR3 DNA sequence: TGTGCCAGCAGCCCAACCGGACAGGGCGCCCGCACCGGGGAGCTGTTTTTT.

This chain joins TRBV10-3 and TRBJ1-1, with a weak D call TRBD1 (5 bases). With 5 bases removed from V and 1 base from J, the gap between germline ends came to 11 bases. Germline V gene sequence: CDR1 ENHRY, CDR2 SYGVKD. The CDR3 is made up of 14 amino acids. CDR3 protein: CAISPGGGNTEAFF. Here the CDR3 DNA reads TGTGCCATCAGTCCCGGGGGGGGGAACACTGAAGCTTTCTTT.

V usage is TRBV30 and J usage is TRBJ2-7; a possible D gene is TRBD2 (5 bases). The germline CDR1 and CDR2 sequences are GTSNPN and SVGIG (reference sequence). The V and J ends lost 5 bases and 7 bases respectively, with 18 bases between them. CDR3 length: 13 residues. DNA for the CDR3: TGTGCCTGGGGATCGACCGCCCCGGGGGAGCAGTACTTC. Residues: CAWGSTAPGEQYF.

The chain carries TRBV5-1 and TRBJ2-1, with D possibly being TRBD2 (5 bases). From germline, CDR1 is SGHRS and CDR2 YFSETQ. V shed 0 bases and J shed 3 bases, with 10 bases lying between them. The CDR3 has 15 amino acids. The CDR3 protein is CASSLAGEGYNEQFF. The DNA for the CDR3 is TGCGCCAGCAGCTTGGCCGGGGAAGGCTACAATGAGCAGTTCTTC.

V usage is TRBV19 and J usage is TRBJ2-5; TRBD2 agrees at 11 bases. Germline V gene data show CDR1 as LNHDA and CDR2 as SQIVND (reference sequence). Trimming cost V 3 bases and J 0 bases; bases outside gene matches: 12. The CDR3 consists of 19 residues. The CDR3 DNA reads TGTGCCAGTAGTATTGGGGGGGGACTAGCGGACCGCTACCAAGAGACCCAGTACTTC. It translates to CASSIGGGLADRYQETQYF.

This clone was picked up a small number of times. This chain joins TRBV7-9 and TRBJ1-2; the D gene is possibly TRBD1 (5 bases). The CDR3 totals 14 residues. The germline gives CDR1 SEHNR, CDR2 FQNEAQ (reference sequence). Trimming took off 6 bases at V and 2 bases at J, with 13 bases between the two ends. CDR3: CASSRDSPNYGYTF. CDR3 nucleotides: TGTGCCAGCAGTCGGGACTCACCAAACTATGGCTACACCTTC.

The chain links TRBV10-3 to TRBJ1-2, with TRBD1 identical over 11 bases. The germline V gene encodes CDR1 ENHRY and CDR2 SYGVKD. The V gene end was trimmed by 6 bases and the J gene end by 0 bases; junction bases not matched to a gene: 3. This CDR3 is built from 15 residues. DNA of the CDR3: TGTGCCATCAGGGGGACAGGGGGTGCTAACTATGGCTACACCTTC. This codes for CAIRGTGGANYGYTF.

In this sample, this clone turned up once. In the same sample, other DNA sequences code for this CDR3. The rearrangement joins TRBV18 to TRBJ2-1; 11 bases match TRBD2. The CDR3 is 15 residues long. Germline CDR1 reads KGHSH; CDR2 reads LQKENI. V trimming: 3 bases; J trimming: 3 bases; junction bases outside the gene matches: 1. As DNA, the CDR3 is TGTGCCAGCTCACCTGGGACTAGCGGCTACAATGAGCAGTTCTTC. It yields the protein CASSPGTSGYNEQFF.

CDR3 coding DNA: TGTGCCAGCAGTGGACAGGGCTTGAATGAAAAACTGTTTTTT. Translated, it gives CASSGQGLNEKLFF. The V and J genes are TRBV9 and TRBJ1-4, with 8 bases fitting TRBD1. The CDR3 is 14 amino acids. Germline V gives CDR1 SGDLS, CDR2 YYNGEE. Losses at the gene ends were 5 bases for V and 5 bases for J; bases not matched to a gene: 5. The full variable domain, with the rest looked up from reference TRBV9 and TRBJ1-4, is DSGVTQTPKHLITATGQRVTLRCSPRSGDLSVYWYQQSLDQGLQFLIQYYNGEERAKGNILERFSAQQFPDLHSELNLSSLELGDSALYFCASSGQGLNEKLFFGSGTQLSVL.

This sequence joins TRBV10-1 and TRBJ1-2; no clear D. The CDR3 consists of 13 residues. CDR1 is WNHNN, CDR2 SYGVQD, per germline (reference sequence). V was cut by 4 bases and J by 4 bases, with 10 bases left in between. CDR3 in amino acids: CASSVNEGYGYTF. The CDR3 DNA reads as TGCGCCAGCAGTGTAAACGAGGGCTATGGCTACACCTTC.

The V call is TRBV27, the J call TRBJ1-1, with D unclear. This CDR3 is built from 16 residues. Trimming left V 4 bases short and J 0 bases short, with 15 bases between. Looked up from germline, CDR1 is MNHEY and CDR2 is SMNVEV (reference sequence). Written as DNA, the CDR3 is TGTGCCAGCAGTTGGAAACTTAATGCGGTGAACACTGAAGCTTTCTTT. It encodes CASSWKLNAVNTEAFF.

The chain recombines TRBV7-9 with TRBJ2-1; 8 bases fit TRBD2. The CDR3 extends over 16 amino acids. The J segment lost 3 bases and the V segment lost 5 bases, leaving 9 bases of the junction unmatched. Per germline, CDR1 SEHNR and CDR2 FQNEAQ (reference sequence). Here the CDR3 DNA reads TGTGCCAGCAGCCCCGGAGCGGGAGAGGGCTACAATGAGCAGTTCTTC. It encodes CASSPGAGEGYNEQFF. The whole variable domain, remainder taken from reference TRBV7-9 and TRBJ2-1, is DTGVSQNPRHKITKRGQNVTFRCDPISEHNRLYWYRQTLGQGPEFLTYFQNEAQLEKSRLLSDRFSAERPKGSFSTLEIQRTEQGDSAMYLCASSPGAGEGYNEQFFGPGTRLTVL.

The chain uses TRBV19 and TRBJ2-1, with 7 bases identical to TRBD2. Germline V gives CDR1 LNHDA, CDR2 SQIVND (reference sequence). The trim removed 2 bases at V and 4 bases at J, leaving 8 bases unmatched. The length of the CDR3 is 16 residues. Here the CDR3 DNA reads TGTGCCAGTAGTATAAGTGTGGCGGGAGCATACAATGAGCAGTTCTTC. Its translation is CASSISVAGAYNEQFF.

The chain joins TRBV5-1 to TRBJ1-1; no reliable D call. V dropped 0 bases and J dropped 1 base, with 10 bases sitting between them. In germline, CDR1 is SGHRS, CDR2 YFSETQ. The CDR3 contains 15 residues. CDR3 protein: CASSLDWLANTEAFF. The CDR3 DNA sequence: TGCGCCAGCAGCTTGGATTGGCTAGCGAACACTGAAGCTTTCTTT.

The chain is built from TRBV6-5 and TRBJ2-5; 9 bases map to TRBD1. The V and J ends lost 0 bases and 5 bases, in that order; junction bases with no gene match: 7. The length of the CDR3 is 16 residues. Germline-derived CDR1 and CDR2 are MNHEY and SVGAGI. The CDR3 bases are TGTGCCAGCAGTTACTCGTGGACAGGGGCCGGCGAGACCCAGTACTTC. This codes for CASSYSWTGAGETQYF.